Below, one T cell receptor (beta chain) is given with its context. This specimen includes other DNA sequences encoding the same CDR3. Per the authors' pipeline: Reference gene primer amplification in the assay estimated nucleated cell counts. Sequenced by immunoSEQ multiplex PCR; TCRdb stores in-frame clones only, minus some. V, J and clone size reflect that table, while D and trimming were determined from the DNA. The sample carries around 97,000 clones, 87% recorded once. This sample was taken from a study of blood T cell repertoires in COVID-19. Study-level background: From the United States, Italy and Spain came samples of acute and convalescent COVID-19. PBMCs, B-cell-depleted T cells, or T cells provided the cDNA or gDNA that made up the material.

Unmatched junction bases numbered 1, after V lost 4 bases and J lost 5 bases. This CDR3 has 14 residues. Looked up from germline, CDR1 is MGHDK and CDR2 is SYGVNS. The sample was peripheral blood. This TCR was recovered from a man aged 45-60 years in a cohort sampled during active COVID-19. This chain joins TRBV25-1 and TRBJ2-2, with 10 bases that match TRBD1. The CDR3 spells CASSGDRGTGELFF. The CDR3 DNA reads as TGTGCCAGCAGTGGGGACAGGGGAACCGGGGAGCTGTTTTTT.